The 20 T cell receptor beta chains reported below all come from one sample, sequenced in a study of cytomegalovirus exposure and HLA in healthy donors. The primer mix had 60 Vbeta and 13 Jbeta primers. Repertoires were generated with immunoSEQ multiplex PCR, while TCRdb's copy carries only in-frame clones and drops some. The repertoire holds about 120,000 clones, around 73% seen once, with roughly a tenth in the top ten. Sequenced: PBMCs. These receptors all stem from a man aged 25-45 years in good health and CMV-seropositive.

The rearrangement joins TRBV28 to TRBJ1-5, with 7 nucleotides matching TRBD1. The CDR3 runs to 11 residues. Trimming took 4 bases from V and 15 from J; bases not matched to a gene: 6. Germline CDR1 MDHEN, CDR2 SYDVKM. The CDR3 sequence: CASSSDRLAHF. DNA of the CDR3: TGTGCCAGCAGTTCGGACAGGCTTGCGCATTTT.

The rearrangement joins TRBV5-1 to TRBJ2-3, with 7 bases aligning to TRBD1. Germline CDR1 SGHRS, CDR2 YFSETQ. The ends lost 0 bases at V and 4 bases at J; junction bases unmatched: 5. The CDR3 covers 15 residues. CDR3 region: CASSLVSGQSDTQYF. Written as DNA, the CDR3 is TGCGCCAGCAGCTTGGTCTCGGGACAGTCAGATACGCAGTATTTT.

This chain joins TRBV29-1 and TRBJ2-7; 7 nucleotides agree with TRBD2. Trimming cost V 4 bases and J 2 bases; bases outside gene matches: 2. This CDR3 region has 12 residues. Germline assignment: CDR1 SQVTM and CDR2 ANQGSEA. The DNA for the CDR3 is TGCAGCGTTGCACGGGGGGCCTACGAGCAGTACTTC. Translation gives CSVARGAYEQYF.

A single count supports this clone. The chain joins TRBV29-1 to TRBJ2-3, with TRBD1 matching over 8 bases. Trimming cost V 6 bases and J 0 bases; bases outside gene matches: 8. This CDR3 comprises 15 residues. CDR1 SQVTM and CDR2 ANQGSEA come from the germline V gene. For the CDR3, the DNA is TGCAGCGTCCAACAGGGGGTGACCAGCACAGATACGCAGTATTTT. It encodes CSVQQGVTSTDTQYF.

The chain employs TRBV7-2 and TRBJ2-7; 8 positions agree with TRBD1. The CDR3 contains 14 residues. Germline V gene sequence: CDR1 SGHTA, CDR2 FQGNSA. With V trimmed by 1 base and J by 6 bases, 5 bases remained unmatched. The CDR3 loop is CASSLGTGTLEQYF. CDR3 nucleotides: TGTGCCAGCAGCTTAGGGACAGGGACTCTCGAGCAGTACTTC.

The chain has TRBV7-9 and TRBJ2-4, with 8 bases identical to TRBD1. This CDR3 spans 17 amino acids. V dropped 3 bases and J dropped 2; count of bases not matched to a gene: 9. Looked up from germline, CDR1 is SEHNR and CDR2 is FQNEAQ (reference sequence). CDR3 in amino acids: CASSLGRGPSPKNIQYF. In DNA, the CDR3 is TGTGCCAGCAGCTTGGGCAGGGGGCCTTCCCCCAAAAACATTCAGTACTTC.

The chain uses TRBV4-1 and TRBJ2-7; 7 nucleotides line up with TRBD2. Germline V lookup: CDR1 MGHRA, CDR2 YSYEKL. This CDR3 is 16 amino acids long. Trimming took 2 bases from V and 3 from J; bases not matched to a gene: 10. This CDR3 reads CASSQYGTSAYYEQYF. The CDR3 region has the DNA TGCGCCAGCAGCCAATATGGAACTAGCGCCTACTACGAGCAGTACTTC.

The gene calls are TRBV15 and TRBJ2-5; D not resolved. Trimming removed 5 bases at V and 1 base at J, with 11 bases between. The CDR3 loop spans 14 amino acids. Germline V CDR1 and CDR2: LNHNV, YYDKDF (reference sequence). CDR3 coding DNA: TGTGCCACCAGCCGCACATCTGGCCAAGAGACCCAGTACTTC. This translates into CATSRTSGQETQYF.

This sequence joins TRBV10-3 and TRBJ1-2; 8 bases line up with TRBD1. Germline CDR1 and CDR2: ENHRY and SYGVKD. This CDR3 has 14 residues. With V trimmed by 2 bases and J by 6 bases, 5 bases remained unmatched. The CDR3 sequence: CAISEPTTGDGYTF. In nucleotides, the CDR3 is TGTGCCATCAGTGAGCCCACGACAGGGGATGGCTACACCTTC.

This chain links TRBV7-9 with TRBJ2-2, with TRBD2 matching 15 bases. J gave up 2 bases and V 0 bases, and 4 bases lay outside the gene matches. Germline lookup yields CDR1 SEHNR and CDR2 FQNEAQ (reference sequence). This CDR3 is built from 19 residues. In DNA form, the CDR3 reads TGTGCCAGCAGCTTAGCCGGGACTAGCGGGAGGACCAACACCGGGGAGCTGTTTTTT. As protein: CASSLAGTSGRTNTGELFF.

This clone was observed a single time. V gene TRBV7-2 combines with J gene TRBJ2-2, with 7 bases fitting TRBD1. Germline loops: CDR1 SGHTA, CDR2 FQGNSA. The ends lost 6 bases at V and 4 bases at J; junction bases unmatched: 8. The CDR3 is 15 amino acids. CDR3 sequence (DNA): TGTGCCAGCAGTCCCGAAAGGGGGCGCACCGGGGAGCTGTTTTTT. It yields the protein CASSPERGRTGELFF.

The chain combines TRBV2 with TRBJ2-7; D not certain. In germline, CDR1 is SNHLY, CDR2 FYNNEI. V shed 4 bases and J shed 0 bases, with 19 bases lying between them. The CDR3 is made up of 17 amino acids. The CDR3 reads CASSAGPRPESSYEQYF. CDR3 nucleotides: TGTGCCAGCAGTGCGGGTCCTCGGCCGGAGAGCTCCTACGAGCAGTACTTC.

The chain has TRBV30 and TRBJ2-2, with D possibly TRBD1 on 7 matching bases. Per germline, CDR1 GTSNPN and CDR2 SVGIG (reference sequence). CDR3 length: 14 amino acids. The ends were cut back, 2 bases at V and 6 bases at J, with 13 bases in the middle. CDR3 loop: CAWSQGGGAGELFF. As DNA, the CDR3 is TGTGCCTGGAGTCAGGGGGGTGGGGCCGGGGAGCTGTTTTTT.

The rearrangement links TRBV28 to TRBJ2-6, with a weak D call TRBD1 (6 bases). There are 18 residues in the CDR3. Germline V gene sequence: CDR1 MDHEN, CDR2 SYDVKM. Trimming shortened V by 5 bases and J by 0 bases, and 17 bases separated the two germline ends. DNA for the CDR3: TGTGCCAGCAGTCCAGGGACAAATTTCGCCTCTGGGGCCAACGTCCTGACTTTC. This codes for CASSPGTNFASGANVLTF.

The CDR3 DNA reads TGTGCCAGCAGTTTAAGGGGCAGCTCCTACAATGAGCAGTTCTTC. Protein sequence: CASSLRGSSYNEQFF. The genes are TRBV27 and TRBJ2-1, with D possibly being TRBD1 (5 bases). Germline CDR1 MNHEY, CDR2 SMNVEV (reference sequence). The CDR3 consists of 15 residues. Trimming stripped 2 bases from V and 0 bases from J, with 8 bases between.

The chain is built from TRBV18 and TRBJ1-2; D is ambiguous. V lost 0 bases and J 8 bases, leaving 13 bases between the germline ends. CDR3 length: 14 residues. Germline CDR1 reads KGHSH; CDR2 reads LQKENI. CDR3 sequence reads: CASSPPSEAGGYTF. The CDR3 nucleotides are TGTGCCAGCTCACCACCATCGGAAGCGGGGGGCTACACCTTC.

There are a few counts of this clone. This rearrangement joins TRBV14 to TRBJ1-3; D possibly corresponds to TRBD1 (6 bases). Germline V lookup: CDR1 SGHDN, CDR2 FVKESK. The CDR3 contains 15 residues. The V and J ends lost 4 bases and 1 base respectively, with 11 bases between them. The CDR3 nucleotides read TGTGCCAGCAGCCCTGGGGGCTTTTCTGGAAACACCATATATTTT. Translation: CASSPGGFSGNTIYF.

The chain uses TRBV6-1 and TRBJ2-1; TRBD2 agrees at 8 bases. From germline, CDR1 is MNHNS and CDR2 SASEGT. With V trimmed by 7 bases and J by 2 bases, 7 bases remained unmatched. The CDR3 is 15 residues long. This CDR3 reads CASTVIAGPYNEQFF. The CDR3 nucleotides are TGTGCCAGCACGGTCATAGCGGGACCCTACAATGAGCAGTTCTTC.

The rearrangement links TRBV18 to TRBJ2-5; 10 bases are a match to TRBD2. The V and J ends lost 3 bases and 3 bases, in that order; junction bases with no gene match: 7. CDR1 KGHSH and CDR2 LQKENI come from the germline V gene. CDR3 length: 16 residues. For the CDR3, the DNA is TGTGCCAGCTCACCCCAGCCTCTAGCGGGAGAAGAGACCCAGTACTTC. Translated, it gives CASSPQPLAGEETQYF. The full variable domain, with the rest looked up from reference TRBV18 and TRBJ2-5, is NAGVMQNPRHLVRRRGQEARLRCSPMKGHSHVYWYRQLPEEGLKFMVYLQKENIIDESGMPKERFSAEFPKEGPSILRIQQVVRGDSAAYFCASSPQPLAGEETQYFGPGTRLLVL.

This chain links TRBV18 with TRBJ1-2; no clear D. The V end was cut by 4 bases, the J end by 4 bases, with 19 bases between. The germline V gene has CDR1 KGHSH and CDR2 LQKENI. The CDR3 loop spans 16 amino acids. CDR3 DNA: TGTGCCAGCTCACGCCTGAACGGACTGGGTTCCTATGGCTACACCTTC. This encodes CASSRLNGLGSYGYTF.